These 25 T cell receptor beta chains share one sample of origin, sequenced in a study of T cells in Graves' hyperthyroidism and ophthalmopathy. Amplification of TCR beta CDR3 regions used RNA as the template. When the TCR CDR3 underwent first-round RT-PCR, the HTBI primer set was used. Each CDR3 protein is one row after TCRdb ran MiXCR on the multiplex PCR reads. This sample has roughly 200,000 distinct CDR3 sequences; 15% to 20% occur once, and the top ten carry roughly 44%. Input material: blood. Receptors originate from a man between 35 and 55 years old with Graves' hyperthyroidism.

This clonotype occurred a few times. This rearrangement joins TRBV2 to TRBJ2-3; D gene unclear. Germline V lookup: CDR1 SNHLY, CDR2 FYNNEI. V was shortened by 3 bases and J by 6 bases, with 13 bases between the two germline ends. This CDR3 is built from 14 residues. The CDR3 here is CASSEASRMDTQYF. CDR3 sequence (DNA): TGTGCCAGCAGTGAGGCTTCGAGAATGGATACGCAGTATTTT.

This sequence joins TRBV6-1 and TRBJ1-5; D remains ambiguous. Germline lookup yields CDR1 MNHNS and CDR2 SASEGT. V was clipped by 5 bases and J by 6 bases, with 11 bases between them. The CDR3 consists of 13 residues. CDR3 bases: TGTGCCAGCAGTTCGATGGAGGGTCAGCCCCAGCATTTT. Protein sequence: CASSSMEGQPQHF.

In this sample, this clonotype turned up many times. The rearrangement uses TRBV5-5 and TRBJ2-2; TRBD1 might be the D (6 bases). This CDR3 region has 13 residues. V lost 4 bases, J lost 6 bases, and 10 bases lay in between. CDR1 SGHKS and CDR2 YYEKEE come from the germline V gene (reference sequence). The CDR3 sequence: CASSQDSSGELFF. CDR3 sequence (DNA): TGTGCCAGCAGCCAGGACAGTTCCGGGGAGCTGTTTTTT. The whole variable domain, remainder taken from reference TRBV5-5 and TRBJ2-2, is DAGVTQSPTHLIKTRGQQVTLRCSPISGHKSVSWYQQVLGQGPQFIFQYYEKEERGRGNFPDRFSARQFPNYSSELNVNALLLGDSALYLCASSQDSSGELFFGEGSRLTVL.

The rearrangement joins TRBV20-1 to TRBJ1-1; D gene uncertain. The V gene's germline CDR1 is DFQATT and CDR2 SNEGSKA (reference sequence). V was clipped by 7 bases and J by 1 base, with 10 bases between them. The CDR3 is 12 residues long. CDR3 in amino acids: CSGDPRNTEAFF. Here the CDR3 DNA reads TGCAGTGGTGATCCCCGGAACACTGAAGCTTTCTTT.

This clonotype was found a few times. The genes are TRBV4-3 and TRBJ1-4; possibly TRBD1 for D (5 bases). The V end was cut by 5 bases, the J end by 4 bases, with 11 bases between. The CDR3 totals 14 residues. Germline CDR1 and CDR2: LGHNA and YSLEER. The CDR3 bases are TGCGCCAGCAGCAAGGGGCCGATTAATGAAAAACTGTTTTTT. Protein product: CASSKGPINEKLFF.

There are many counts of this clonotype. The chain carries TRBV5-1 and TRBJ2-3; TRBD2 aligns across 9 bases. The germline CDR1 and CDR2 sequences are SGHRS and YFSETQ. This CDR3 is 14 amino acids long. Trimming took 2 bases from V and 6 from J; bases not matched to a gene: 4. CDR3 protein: CASSFGLAQDTQYF. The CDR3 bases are TGCGCCAGCAGCTTCGGACTAGCGCAGGATACGCAGTATTTT.

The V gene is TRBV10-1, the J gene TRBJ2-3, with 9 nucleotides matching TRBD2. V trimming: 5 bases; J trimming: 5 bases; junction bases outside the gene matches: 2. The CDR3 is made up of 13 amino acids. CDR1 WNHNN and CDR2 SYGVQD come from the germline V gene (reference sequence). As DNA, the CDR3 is TGCGCCAGCAGTAGCGGGGGGAGAGATACGCAGTATTTT. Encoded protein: CASSSGGRDTQYF.

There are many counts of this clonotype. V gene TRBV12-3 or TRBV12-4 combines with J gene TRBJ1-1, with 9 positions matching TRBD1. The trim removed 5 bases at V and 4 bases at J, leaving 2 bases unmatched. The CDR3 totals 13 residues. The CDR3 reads CASSATGGTEAFF. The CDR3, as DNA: TGTGCCAGCAGTGCGACAGGGGGCACTGAAGCTTTCTTT.

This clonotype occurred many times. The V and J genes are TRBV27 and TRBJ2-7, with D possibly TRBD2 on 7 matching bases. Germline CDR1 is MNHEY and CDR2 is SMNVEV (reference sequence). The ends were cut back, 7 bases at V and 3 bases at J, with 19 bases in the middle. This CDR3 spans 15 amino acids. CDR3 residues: CASKQSRGLFYEQYF. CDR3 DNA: TGTGCCAGCAAACAATCGCGGGGGCTCTTCTACGAGCAGTACTTC.

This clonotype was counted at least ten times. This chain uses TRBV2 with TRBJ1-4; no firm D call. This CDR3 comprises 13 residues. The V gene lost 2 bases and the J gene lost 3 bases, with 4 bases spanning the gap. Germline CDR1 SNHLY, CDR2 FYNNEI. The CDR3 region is CASSERPNEKLFF. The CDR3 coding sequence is TGTGCCAGCAGTGAACGGCCTAATGAAAAACTGTTTTTT.

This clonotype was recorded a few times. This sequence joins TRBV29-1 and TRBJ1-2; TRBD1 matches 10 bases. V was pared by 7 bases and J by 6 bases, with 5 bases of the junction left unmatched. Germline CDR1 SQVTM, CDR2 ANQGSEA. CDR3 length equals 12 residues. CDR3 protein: CSGWTGGNGYTF. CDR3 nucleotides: TGCAGCGGATGGACAGGGGGGAATGGCTACACCTTC.

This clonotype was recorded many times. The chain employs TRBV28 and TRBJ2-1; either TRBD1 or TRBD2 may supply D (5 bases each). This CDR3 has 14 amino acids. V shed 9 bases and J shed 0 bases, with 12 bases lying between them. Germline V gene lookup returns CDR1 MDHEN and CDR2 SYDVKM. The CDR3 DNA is TGTGCCAGTTTGCAGAGGGGCTCCTACAATGAGCAGTTCTTC. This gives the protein CASLQRGSYNEQFF.

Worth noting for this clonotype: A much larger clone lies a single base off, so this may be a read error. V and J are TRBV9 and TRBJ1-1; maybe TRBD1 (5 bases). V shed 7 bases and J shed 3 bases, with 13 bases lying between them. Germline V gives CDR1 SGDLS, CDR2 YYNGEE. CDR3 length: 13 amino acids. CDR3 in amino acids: CASALPGDTEAFF. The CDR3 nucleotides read TGTGCCAGCGCCCTCCCGGGGGACACTGAAGCTTTCTTT. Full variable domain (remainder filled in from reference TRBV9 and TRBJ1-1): DSGVTQTPKHLITATGQRVTLRCSPRSGDLSVYWYQQSLDQGLQFLIQYYNGEERAKGNILERFSAQQFPDLHSELNLSSLELGDSALYFCASALPGDTEAFFGQGTRLTVV.

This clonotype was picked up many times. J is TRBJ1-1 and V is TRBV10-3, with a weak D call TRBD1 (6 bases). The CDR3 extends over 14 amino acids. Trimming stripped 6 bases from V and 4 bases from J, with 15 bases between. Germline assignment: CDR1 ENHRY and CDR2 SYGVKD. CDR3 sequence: CAIREQRGATEAFF. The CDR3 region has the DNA TGTGCCATCAGGGAACAGCGGGGGGCCACTGAAGCTTTCTTT.

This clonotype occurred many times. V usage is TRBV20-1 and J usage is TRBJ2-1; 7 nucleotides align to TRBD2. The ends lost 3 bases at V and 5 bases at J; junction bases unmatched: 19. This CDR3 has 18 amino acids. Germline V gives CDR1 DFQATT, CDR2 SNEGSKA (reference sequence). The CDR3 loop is CSASDPFGGGTVNNEQFF. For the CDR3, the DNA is TGCAGTGCTAGTGACCCGTTTGGGGGGGGGACCGTTAACAATGAGCAGTTCTTC.

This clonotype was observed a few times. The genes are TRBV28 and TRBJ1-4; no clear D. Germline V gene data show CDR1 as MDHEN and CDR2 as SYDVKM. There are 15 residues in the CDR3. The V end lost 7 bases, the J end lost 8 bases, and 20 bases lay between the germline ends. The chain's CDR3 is CASTPYEVGGEKLFF. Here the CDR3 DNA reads TGTGCCAGCACCCCGTACGAGGTCGGAGGAGAAAAACTGTTTTTT. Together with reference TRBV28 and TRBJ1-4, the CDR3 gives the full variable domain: DVKVTQSSRYLVKRTGEKVFLECVQDMDHENMFWYRQDPGLGLRLIYFSYDVKMKEKGDIPEGYSVSREKKERFSLILESASTNQTSMYLCASTPYEVGGEKLFFGSGTQLSVL.

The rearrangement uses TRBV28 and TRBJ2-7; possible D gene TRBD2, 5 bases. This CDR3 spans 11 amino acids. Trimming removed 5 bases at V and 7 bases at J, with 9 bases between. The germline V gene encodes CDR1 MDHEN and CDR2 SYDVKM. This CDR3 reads CASSGRREQYF. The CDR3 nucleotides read TGTGCCAGCAGTGGCCGGAGGGAGCAGTACTTC.

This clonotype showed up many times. This CDR3 is CATSDPGLAGEETQYF. DNA of the CDR3: TGTGCCACCAGTGACCCTGGACTAGCGGGGGAAGAGACCCAGTACTTC. The chain links TRBV24-1 to TRBJ2-5; 13 bases are shared with TRBD2. Trimming at V came to 4 bases and at J to 3 bases, leaving 4 bases not matched to a gene. There are 16 residues in the CDR3. The germline gives CDR1 KGHDR, CDR2 SFDVKD.

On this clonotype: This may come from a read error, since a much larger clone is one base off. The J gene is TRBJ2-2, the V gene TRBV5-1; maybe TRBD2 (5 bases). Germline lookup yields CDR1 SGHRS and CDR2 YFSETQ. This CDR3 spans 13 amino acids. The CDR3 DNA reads TGCGCCAGCAGCCCCATGGGGATCGGGGATCTGTTTTTT. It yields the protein CASSPMGIGDLFF. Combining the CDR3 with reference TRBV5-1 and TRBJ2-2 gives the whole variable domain KAGVTQTPRYLIKTRGQQVTLSCSPISGHRSVSWYQQTPGQGLQFLFEYFSETQRNKGNFPGRFSGRQFSNSRSEMNVSTLELGDSALYLCASSPMGIGDLFFGEGSRLTVL.

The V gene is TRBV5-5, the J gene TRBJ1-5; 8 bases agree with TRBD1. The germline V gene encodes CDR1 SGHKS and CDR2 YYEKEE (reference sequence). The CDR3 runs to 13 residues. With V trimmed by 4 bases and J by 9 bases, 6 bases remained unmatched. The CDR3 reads CASSDDRGTPQHF. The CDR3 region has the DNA TGTGCCAGCAGCGACGACAGGGGAACGCCCCAGCATTTT.

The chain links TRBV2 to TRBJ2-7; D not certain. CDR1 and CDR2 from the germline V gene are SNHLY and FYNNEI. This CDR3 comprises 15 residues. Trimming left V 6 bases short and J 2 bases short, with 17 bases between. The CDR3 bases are TGTGCCAGCAGCCACGGGCGGACCGCGACCTACGAGCAGTACTTC. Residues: CASSHGRTATYEQYF.

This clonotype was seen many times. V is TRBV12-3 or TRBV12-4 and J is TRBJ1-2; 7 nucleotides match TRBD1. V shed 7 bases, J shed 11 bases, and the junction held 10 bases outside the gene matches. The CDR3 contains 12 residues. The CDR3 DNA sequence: TGTGCCAGCACCAGAGAGACAGGGACATACACCTTC. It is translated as CASTRETGTYTF.

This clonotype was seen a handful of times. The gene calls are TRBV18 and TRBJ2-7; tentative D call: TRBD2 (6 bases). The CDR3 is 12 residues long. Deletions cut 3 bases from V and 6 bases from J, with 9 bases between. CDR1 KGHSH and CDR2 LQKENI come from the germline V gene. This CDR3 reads CASSPGGVEQYF. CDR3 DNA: TGTGCCAGCTCACCCGGAGGGGTCGAGCAGTACTTC.

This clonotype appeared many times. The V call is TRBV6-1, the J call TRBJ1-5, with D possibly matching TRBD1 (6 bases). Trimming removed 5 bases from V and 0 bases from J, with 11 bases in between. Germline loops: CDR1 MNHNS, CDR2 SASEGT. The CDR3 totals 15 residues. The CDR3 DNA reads TGTGCCAGCAGTCAACAGGGTTATAGCAATCAGCCCCAGCATTTT. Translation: CASSQQGYSNQPQHF.

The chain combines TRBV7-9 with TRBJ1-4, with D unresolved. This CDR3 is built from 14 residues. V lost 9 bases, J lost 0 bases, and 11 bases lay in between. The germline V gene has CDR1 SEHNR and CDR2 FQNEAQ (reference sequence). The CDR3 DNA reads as TGTGCCAGTCGAGAGTGGACAACTAATGAAAAACTGTTTTTT. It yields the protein CASREWTTNEKLFF.